This TCR beta chain appears in the sequencing data of a study of T cells in localized non-small cell lung cancer. In this sample, this clone turned up a few times. The antigen remains undetermined. Study results and caveats: Adjacent lung had a median roughly 58 of the 100 largest tumor clones. Adjacent uninvolved lung had the highest clonality, suggesting focused antigen responses. Sequencing was restricted to one tumor region; therefore, heterogeneity remains possible.

The data were produced by immunoSEQ multiplex PCR, yet TCRdb's version contains in-frame clones alone and is incomplete. The data show thousands of clones, with approximately 33% seen just once and 18% held by the top ten. CDR3 size: 17 residues. In germline, CDR1 is MNHGY, CDR2 SAAAGT. After removal of 5 bases from V and 0 bases from J, the junction contained 8 bases not matched to a gene. The sample here was lung tumor tissue, taken before any cancer treatment. This receptor was identified in an older female donor with stage II squamous cell lung carcinoma. The chain links TRBV6-8 to TRBJ2-2, with 8 bases matching TRBD2. DNA of the CDR3: TGTGCCAGCAGTGGGGGTACTAGCGGCGCGAACACCGGGGAGCTGTTTTTT. It translates to CASSGGTSGANTGELFF.